This T cell receptor (beta chain) was obtained from a study of spatial heterogeneity in lung cancer. TCRdb itself ran the 5' RACE reads through MiXCR, one entry per CDR3 protein. The sample holds some 15,000 distinct CDR3 sequences, approximately 8.5% seen once. V gave up 3 bases and J gave up 2 bases, with 19 bases separating them. The CDR3 length is 17 residues. Time point: sample taken at primary tumor resection. Tumor, nontumor lung or frozen PBMC supplied whole RNA that was sequenced unsorted. This clonotype was observed many times. This clonotype was sampled from a female donor with early-stage non-small cell lung cancer. The chain uses TRBV12-3 or TRBV12-4 and TRBJ1-1, with TRBD1 as a possible D gene (6 bases). Sequenced here: PBMCs, sampled at surgery. The CDR3 loop is CASSFSGRGAINTEAFF. For the CDR3, the DNA is TGTGCCAGCAGTTTCTCGGGGAGGGGGGCGATAAACACTGAAGCTTTCTTT.